Given below is one T cell receptor (beta chain) in context. This clone was observed a few times. Its antigen is currently not known. Base-call qualities are not available, and no considerably larger clone is one nucleotide away. The data were taken from a study of tumor-infiltrating lymphocytes in localized non-small cell lung cancer (dated by TCRdb to 2020 to 2023). The study in broad terms: Patients whose samples were collected after neoadjuvant chemotherapy, as well as both smokers and never-smokers and several histologies, were included in the cohort. The same patients underwent several integrated assays, with TCR sequencing performed together with flow cytometry, multiplex immunofluorescence, RNA-seq, exome sequencing and proteomics. In total, the ICON cohort was made up of over a hundred surgical patients who had localized non-small cell lung cancer and whose tumors were resected. Each patient contributed resected tumor tissue and uninvolved lung tissue from the same patient, described as non-adjacent to the tumor. A total of 55 patients were part of the paired comparison of immunoSEQ T-cell fraction between tumor and uninvolved lung.

Study-wide findings and limitations: TCRbeta sequencing supported higher T cell infiltration in tumors than in uninvolved lung tissue, consistent with immunofluorescence CD3 counts. The TCR-derived T-cell fraction showed no difference between the flow cytometry-defined immunotypes IM1 (good prognosis) and IM2 (poor prognosis). Because different assays used different pieces of the same tissue, technical variation could not be distinguished from intratumor heterogeneity. Because assay coverage varied across patients depending on available tissue quantity, TCR sequencing was performed for only a subset of the cohort. Tumor T-cell fraction from TCR sequencing was not associated with recurrence-free survival (p = 0.61).

Enrollment in ICON was initiated in early 2016, and the last patient was enrolled in 2018. From a subcohort of about 80 patients, fresh tumor and matched uninvolved tissue were collected for in-depth immune analyses, including TCR sequencing. DNA for TCR sequencing was isolated from bulk tissue, and no cell sorting was done. The T-cell fraction in tumor and uninvolved lung tissue was provided by TCR sequencing with the immunoSEQ assay. In the authors' own workflow: In the survival analysis, patients were divided into a high T-cell fraction group (upper tertile) and a low T-cell fraction group (lower two tertiles), and the two groups were compared using a log-rank test. A signed-rank test was used to check for differences in T-cell fraction between paired tumor and uninvolved lung. TCRdb holds this immuneACCESS table with in-frame rearrangements only. Some clones are missing; in checked studies, unresolved V genes explain under half, and the rest has no known cause. V and J calls and clone size follow that table, whereas D and trimming were derived from the DNA. Present in this sample are around 15,000 clones, about 48% of which were seen just once. The ten largest clones take up about 17% of the sample.

Sequencing used lung tumor tissue. This TCR came from a human donor with non-small cell lung cancer.

The CDR3 corresponds to CASGQGAKLFF. The sequenced DNA is TGTGCCAGCGGACAGGGGGCGAAACTGTTTTTT. The chain employs TRBV6-5 and TRBJ1-4, with 11 bases matching TRBD1. The CDR3 measures 11 amino acids from cysteine to phenylalanine. CDR3 DNA only is kept here, 33 bases in frame from base 1. Trimmed from V: 8 bases; trimmed from J: 11 bases; junction bases lacking a gene match: 1. Looking up the germline V gene yields CDR1 MNHEY and CDR2 SVGAGI.